These T cell receptor beta chains were read from a single sample in a study of cytomegalovirus exposure and HLA in healthy donors. Some clones are missing from TCRdb's copy, which holds only in-frame ones; the method was immunoSEQ multiplex PCR. The top ten hold approximately 0.8% of the sample, which has roughly 100,000 clones, 13% to 15% seen once. What was sequenced was PBMCs. The receptor set was obtained from a female donor in good health and CMV-seronegative. Both conserved end residues are part of each CDR3. A D gene is named only where the DNA matches it firmly. Size values are once, few and many counts, or a class for expanded clones, and some rows have none.

j_gene	d_gene	v_gene	abundance	CDR3nt	CDR3aa
TRBJ1-1	.	TRBV6-5	.	TGTGCCAGCAGGAAAAAACAGAACACTGAAGCTTTCTTT	CASRKKQNTEAFF
TRBJ2-3	.	TRBV28	few	TGTGCCAGCAGTTTACTTACAGGGAACCCAGATACGCAGTATTTT	CASSLLTGNPDTQYF
TRBJ2-1	TRBD2	TRBV4-1	few	TGCGCCAGCAGCCTGGTGGGACTAGACAATGAGCAGTTCTTC	CASSLVGLDNEQFF
TRBJ1-2	.	TRBV29-1	.	TGCAGCGTTGAGAGGGGGACGTTCAACTATGGCTACACCTTC	CSVERGTFNYGYTF
TRBJ2-7	TRBD1	TRBV6-5	.	TGTGCCAGCAGCCTGGGACAGGGTTACGAGCAGTACTTC	CASSLGQGYEQYF
TRBJ2-1	.	TRBV1	.	TGCACCAGCAGCCAAGACTCCCGGCCGGAGTCCTACAATGAGCAGTTCTTC	CTSSQDSRPESYNEQFF
TRBJ1-4	.	TRBV4-2	few	TGTGCCAGCAGCCAAGGCTCGGCGGATGAAAAACTGTTTTTT	CASSQGSADEKLFF
TRBJ1-2	.	TRBV29-1	.	TGCAGCGACCGTACCAGGAGGGGCTCCCATGGCTACACCTTC	CSDRTRRGSHGYTF
TRBJ1-3	.	TRBV7-8	.	TGTGCCAGCAGCGGGGTCAGGGTTGGAAACACCATATATTTT	CASSGVRVGNTIYF
TRBJ1-3	TRBD1	TRBV4-1	few	TGCGCCAGCAGCCAATCGACAGGGATCACAGGAAACACCATATATTTT	CASSQSTGITGNTIYF
TRBJ1-4	TRBD1	TRBV7-2	few	TGTGCCAGCAGAAAGGACAGGAATAATGAAAAACTGTTTTTT	CASRKDRNNEKLFF
TRBJ2-7	TRBD2	TRBV6-1	.	TGTGCCAGCAGGTTGGGACTAGCCTCCTACGAGCAGTACTTC	CASRLGLASYEQYF
TRBJ2-1	.	TRBV5-1	.	TGCGCCAGCAGGGGGCAAGGGGCGTCCTACAATGAGCAGTTCTTC	CASRGQGASYNEQFF
TRBJ2-5	.	TRBV5-1	.	TGCGCCAGCAGCTTGCGGCAAGAGACCCAGTACTTC	CASSLRQETQYF
TRBJ1-1	TRBD1	TRBV5-1	few	TGCGCCAGCAGCCCGGTGAGGGGGCCCACTGAAGCTTTCTTT	CASSPVRGPTEAFF
TRBJ2-3	TRBD2	TRBV10-3	many	TGTGCCATCAGTGAGTCGATGTCTAGCGGGAGGATAGATACGCAGTATTTT	CAISESMSSGRIDTQYF
TRBJ2-7	TRBD2	TRBV28	few	TGTGCCGCTATGGGACTAGCGGGAGGAGTGGGCTACGAGCAGTACTTC	CAAMGLAGGVGYEQYF
TRBJ1-2	TRBD1	TRBV6-1	few	TGTGCCAGCATCACCAGGGGGCTCTATGGCTACACCTTC	CASITRGLYGYTF
TRBJ2-1	TRBD2	TRBV28	few	TGTGCCAGCAGCTATACTAGCGAAGCTAACAATGAGCAGTTCTTC	CASSYTSEANNEQFF
TRBJ2-2	TRBD1	TRBV4-3	few	TGCGCCAGCAGCCACTTGGGACAGGGGTATGGCACCGGGGAGCTGTTTTTT	CASSHLGQGYGTGELFF
TRBJ1-3	.	TRBV30	.	TGTGCCTGGAGCAAAACAGGGACCCACTCTGGAAACACCACATATTTT	CAWSKTGTHSGNTTYF
TRBJ2-1	.	TRBV19	many	TGTGCCAGTAGTAACAGGGTGCCTGAGCAGTTCTTC	CASSNRVPEQFF
TRBJ2-5	TRBD2	TRBV4-2	.	TGTGCCAGCAGCCAAGTGATGGCTCGGGAGGGCCCAGAGACCCAGTACTTC	CASSQVMAREGPETQYF
TRBJ1-2	.	TRBV4-2	few	TGTGCCAGCAGCCAAGTAATAGGTACGGGCTATGGCTACACCTTC	CASSQVIGTGYGYTF
TRBJ1-2	TRBD1	TRBV13	.	TGTGCCAGCAGTTCAGACCGGGACAGGGGTGTTCCCAACTATGGCTACACCTTC	CASSSDRDRGVPNYGYTF
TRBJ1-1	.	TRBV19	few	TGTGCCAGTAGTATCGGACACCTCATGAACACTGAAGCTTTCTTT	CASSIGHLMNTEAFF
TRBJ2-1	TRBD2	TRBV30	few	TGTGCCTGGAGTGCCCCTTGGCGGGGGGGCTCCAATGAGCAGTTCTTC	CAWSAPWRGGSNEQFF
TRBJ2-7	.	TRBV7-9	.	TGTGCCAGCAGTGACTCCACCTACGAGCAGTACTTC	CASSDSTYEQYF
TRBJ1-2	.	TRBV9	few	TGTGCCAGCAGCGTAGGGACTGCGACTAACTATGGCTACACCTTC	CASSVGTATNYGYTF
TRBJ2-1	TRBD2	TRBV9	.	TGTGCCAGCAGCGTAGACGGGGGGGGAAATGAGCAGTTCTTC	CASSVDGGGNEQFF
TRBJ2-1	TRBD2	TRBV7-8	.	TGTGCCAGCAGCATAAGCGGGGGGAGCTCCTACAATGAGCAGTTCTTC	CASSISGGSSYNEQFF
TRBJ2-4	TRBD1	TRBV9	.	TGTGCCAGCAGCCTAGGGGGGGGTGGGACAGGGTGGAACATTCAGTACTTC	CASSLGGGGTGWNIQYF
TRBJ1-5	.	TRBV19	.	TGTGCCAGTAGTATCGCGGAGGGGAATGGCAATCAGCCCCAGCATTTT	CASSIAEGNGNQPQHF
TRBJ2-3	.	TRBV9	.	TGTGCTAGCAGCGTAGCTAGGCGCACAGATACGCAGTATTTT	CASSVARRTDTQYF
TRBJ2-1	TRBD2	TRBV7-9	few	TGTGCCAGCAGCGACCGACTAGCGGGAGGGATGAATGAGCAGTTCTTC	CASSDRLAGGMNEQFF
TRBJ2-5	TRBD1	TRBV7-2	few	TGTGCCAGCAGCTGGACCGGGACAGGGAGAGAGACCCAGTACTTC	CASSWTGTGRETQYF
TRBJ2-1	TRBD2	TRBV19	.	TGTGCCAGTAGTATAGTGGCTAGCGGGGGGCACAATGAGCAGTTCTTC	CASSIVASGGHNEQFF
TRBJ1-1	.	TRBV2	.	TGTGCCAGCAGTGAATGGCAGATGAACACTGAAGCTTTCTTT	CASSEWQMNTEAFF
TRBJ2-1	.	TRBV21-1	.	TGTGCCAGCAGCCTCGGTAAGAGGCCATACAGGGGCTACTACTATACCCCAGAGGAGCAGTTCTTC	CASSLGKRPYRGYYYTPEEQFF
TRBJ2-7	TRBD1	TRBV6-5	.	TGTGCCAGCAGCCGACGGGACAGGGGGCCATTCGGGCAGTACTTC	CASSRRDRGPFGQYF
TRBJ2-3	TRBD1	TRBV29-1	.	TGCAGCGTCAGGGGGCTTCTGAGCACAGATACGCAGTATTTT	CSVRGLLSTDTQYF
TRBJ1-5	TRBD1	TRBV13	few	TGTGCCAGCAGCGCCTACAGGGGGCTGCGGCCCCAGCATTTT	CASSAYRGLRPQHF
TRBJ2-2	TRBD1	TRBV10-3	.	TGTGCCATCAGCGAGACAGGGACAAACACCGGGGAGCTGTTTTTT	CAISETGTNTGELFF
TRBJ2-7	TRBD1	TRBV7-6	.	TGTGCCAGCAGCCCGGACAGGGGTGATGACGAGCAGTACTTC	CASSPDRGDDEQYF
TRBJ2-6	TRBD1	TRBV4-3	.	TGCGCCAGCAGCCAACGCTCAACAGGGGCTGGGGCCAACGTCCTGACTTTC	CASSQRSTGAGANVLTF
TRBJ2-7	TRBD1	TRBV6-5	few	TGTGCCAGCAGTTACTCGAGGACAGGGGCCTACGAGCAGTACTTC	CASSYSRTGAYEQYF
TRBJ2-5	.	TRBV27	.	TGTGCCAGCAGTTTATCCCATCCCCAAGAGACCCAGTACTTC	CASSLSHPQETQYF
TRBJ1-2	TRBD1	TRBV6-5	.	TGTGCCAGCAGTATCCAGGGGGCGCGTGGCTACACCTTC	CASSIQGARGYTF
TRBJ1-2	TRBD1	TRBV19	few	TGTGCCAGTATTGGGCGGTCAGGGGGAAATGGCTACACCTTC	CASIGRSGGNGYTF